Following are 32 T cell receptor beta chains from one sample sequenced in a study of cytomegalovirus exposure and HLA in healthy donors. Researchers ran the PCR with 60 Vbeta and 13 Jbeta primers. Assay: immunoSEQ multiplex PCR; the TCRdb copy retains only in-frame clones and omits some. This repertoire comprises under 95,000 clones; its ten largest clones make up less than 5%. Sequencing was done on a sample of PBMCs. These receptors were taken from a man aged 18 to 29 in good health and CMV-seropositive.

The rearrangement uses TRBV5-1 and TRBJ2-7, with TRBD2 identical over 13 bases. The V gene's germline CDR1 is SGHRS and CDR2 YFSETQ. The CDR3 spans 18 residues. Germline trimming cut 2 bases from V and 0 bases from J; bases unmatched to any gene: 8. The CDR3 protein is CASSLPGTSGVSSYEQYF. For the CDR3, the DNA is TGCGCCAGCAGCTTACCCGGGACTAGCGGGGTAAGCTCCTACGAGCAGTACTTC.

This sequence joins TRBV30 and TRBJ2-3; weak D call: TRBD2 (6 bases). Germline V CDR1 and CDR2: GTSNPN, SVGIG (reference sequence). This CDR3 comprises 15 residues. V lost 3 bases to trimming and J lost 2 bases, with 15 bases between them. The CDR3 protein is CAWRKTGGNTDTQYF. The CDR3 region has the DNA TGTGCCTGGAGGAAAACTGGAGGGAACACAGATACGCAGTATTTT. The entire variable domain, with the rest obtained from reference TRBV30 and TRBJ2-3, is as follows: SQTIHQWPATLVQPVGSPLSLECTVEGTSNPNLYWYRQAAGRGLQLLFYSVGIGQISSEVPQNLSASRPQDRQFILSSKKLLLSDSGFYLCAWRKTGGNTDTQYFGPGTRLTVL.

The chain links TRBV6-5 to TRBJ1-1; 7 positions agree with TRBD1. CDR1 is MNHEY, CDR2 SVGAGI, per germline. CDR3 length: 16 amino acids. The ends lost 4 bases at V and 1 base at J; junction bases unmatched: 9. As DNA, the CDR3 is TGTGCCAGCAGTTTGACCAGGGGGGAGAGGAACACTGAAGCTTTCTTT. Protein: CASSLTRGERNTEAFF.

The chain has TRBV6-6 and TRBJ2-7; D unresolved. The CDR3 has 13 residues. Between the trimmed V and J ends, which lost 2 bases and 3 bases, there was a span of 8 bases. CDR1 and CDR2 (germline): MNHNY, SVGAGI (reference sequence). CDR3 DNA sequence: TGTGCCAGCAGTTACGAGGTTTACTACGAGCAGTACTTC. Protein product: CASSYEVYYEQYF.

The chain carries TRBV4-2 and TRBJ2-1; TRBD1 agrees at 7 bases. This CDR3 region has 15 residues. Germline V gene sequence: CDR1 LGHNA, CDR2 YNFKEQ. V was pared by 6 bases and J by 6 bases, with 11 bases of the junction left unmatched. DNA for the CDR3: TGTGCCAGCAGTCGTGACAGGGCGAACAGCAATGAGCAGTTCTTC. This codes for CASSRDRANSNEQFF.

The chain uses TRBV7-2 and TRBJ1-3; no clear D gene. Trimming left V 1 base short and J 3 bases short, with 10 bases between. CDR1 and CDR2 from the germline V gene are SGHTA and FQGNSA. This CDR3 region has 15 residues. This chain's CDR3 is CASSLVRARGNTIYF. DNA for the CDR3: TGTGCCAGCAGCTTAGTGAGGGCTCGTGGAAACACCATATATTTT.

The gene calls are TRBV19 and TRBJ1-6, with TRBD1 identical over 9 bases. Unmatched junction bases numbered 12, after V lost 2 bases and J lost 7 bases. CDR3 length: 18 amino acids. The germline V gene encodes CDR1 LNHDA and CDR2 SQIVND (reference sequence). The CDR3 nucleotides are TGTGCCAGTAGTATAACACGCCCCTGGGACAGGGCCAATTCACCCCTCCACTTT. Amino acids: CASSITRPWDRANSPLHF.

CDR3 protein: CASSSSDRESQPQHF. CDR3 nucleotide sequence: TGTGCCAGCAGCTCATCCGACAGGGAGAGTCAGCCCCAGCATTTT. The chain uses TRBV7-9 and TRBJ1-5, with TRBD1 identical over 7 bases. Germline CDR1 and CDR2: SEHNR and FQNEAQ (reference sequence). The CDR3 is 15 amino acids. Trimming cost V 4 bases and J 6 bases; bases outside gene matches: 9.

The genes are TRBV6-5 and TRBJ1-6, with 8 bases that match TRBD1. CDR1 is MNHEY, CDR2 SVGAGI, per germline. Trimming removed 0 bases from V and 10 bases from J; junction bases left unmatched: 5. The CDR3 sequence is 15 residues long. In DNA form, the CDR3 reads TGTGCCAGCAGTTACTCAGGACAGGGAGGGTCACCCCTCCACTTT. Translating gives CASSYSGQGGSPLHF.

This chain uses TRBV6-5 with TRBJ1-1, with 7 bases aligning to TRBD1. The J segment lost 6 bases and the V segment lost 2 bases, leaving 3 bases of the junction unmatched. CDR1 and CDR2 from the germline V gene are MNHEY and SVGAGI. This CDR3 is 13 amino acids long. CDR3: CASSYRTGAEAFF. The CDR3 bases are TGTGCCAGCAGTTACCGCACAGGGGCTGAAGCTTTCTTT.

The J gene is TRBJ2-7, the V gene TRBV4-1; 8 bases match TRBD1. The ends lost 1 base at V and 2 bases at J; junction bases unmatched: 4. The CDR3 has 15 residues. The germline V gene encodes CDR1 MGHRA and CDR2 YSYEKL. CDR3 amino acids: CASSQGRDRTYEQYF. The CDR3, as DNA: TGCGCCAGCAGCCAAGGACGGGACAGGACCTACGAGCAGTACTTC.

The rearrangement links TRBV9 to TRBJ2-7, with D perhaps matching TRBD2 (6 bases). This CDR3 spans 16 amino acids. The germline CDR1 and CDR2 sequences are SGDLS and YYNGEE. V was clipped by 0 bases and J by 2 bases, with 15 bases between them. CDR3 DNA sequence: TGTGCCAGCAGCGTAGGATCAGGACGGGGGACCTACGAGCAGTACTTC. Residues: CASSVGSGRGTYEQYF.

The chain links TRBV7-8 to TRBJ1-3; possibly TRBD1 for D (6 bases). This CDR3 is built from 16 residues. Deletions cut 4 bases from V and 9 bases from J, with 22 bases between. CDR1 SGHVS and CDR2 FQNEAQ come from the germline V gene. The CDR3 loop is CASSSLGRTAAGTIYF. CDR3 in DNA: TGTGCCAGCAGCTCCTTGGGAAGGACAGCCGCAGGCACCATATATTTT.

J is TRBJ1-2 and V is TRBV10-2; D remains ambiguous. The V gene lost 7 bases and the J gene lost 0 bases, with 9 bases spanning the gap. The CDR3 is made up of 13 amino acids. CDR1 and CDR2 from the germline V gene are WSHSY and SAAADI. The CDR3 DNA is TGCGCCAGCACCTTACATGCTAACTATGGCTACACCTTC. Its protein is CASTLHANYGYTF.

The rearrangement uses TRBV9 and TRBJ1-1, with D unclear. CDR1 is SGDLS, CDR2 YYNGEE, per germline. Trimming removed 0 bases at V and 5 bases at J, with 11 bases between. This CDR3 comprises 14 residues. The CDR3 is CASSVAGRVTEAFF. The CDR3 DNA reads TGTGCCAGCAGCGTAGCTGGGAGGGTGACTGAAGCTTTCTTT. The full variable domain, in which reference TRBV9 and TRBJ1-1 provide the parts outside the CDR3, is DSGVTQTPKHLITATGQRVTLRCSPRSGDLSVYWYQQSLDQGLQFLIQYYNGEERAKGNILERFSAQQFPDLHSELNLSSLELGDSALYFCASSVAGRVTEAFFGQGTRLTVV.

The genes are TRBV7-6 and TRBJ1-3; no firm D call. CDR3 length equals 14 residues. The germline V and J ends were trimmed by 3 bases and 0 bases, with 6 bases remaining between them. CDR1 is SGHVS and CDR2 is FNYEAQ in the germline V gene. Here the CDR3 DNA reads TGTGCCAGCAGCTTGGGCCTCTCTGGAAACACCATATATTTT. Translating gives CASSLGLSGNTIYF.

This rearrangement joins TRBV6-5 to TRBJ2-3, with a possible D match to TRBD1 (5 bases). This CDR3 region has 15 residues. Trimming cost V 1 base and J 0 bases, with 8 bases left between them. Germline CDR1 is MNHEY and CDR2 is SVGAGI. The CDR3 coding sequence is TGTGCCAGCAGTTACTATCAGGGTAGCACAGATACGCAGTATTTT. Amino acid sequence: CASSYYQGSTDTQYF.

The J gene is TRBJ1-1, the V gene TRBV5-1; 8 nucleotides match TRBD1. The V gene end was trimmed by 5 bases and the J gene end by 1 base; junction bases not matched to a gene: 4. The CDR3 is 14 amino acids. Germline V gives CDR1 SGHRS, CDR2 YFSETQ. The CDR3, as DNA: TGCGCCAGCAGGGACAGGGTAGGGAACACTGAAGCTTTCTTT. This translates into CASRDRVGNTEAFF.

V and J are TRBV20-1 and TRBJ2-2, with a tentative D call TRBD2 (5 bases). The V end lost 5 bases, the J end lost 5 bases, and 6 bases lay between the germline ends. CDR1 is DFQATT and CDR2 is SNEGSKA in the germline V gene (reference sequence). The CDR3 totals 11 residues. The DNA of the CDR3 is TGCAGTGCTTCGGGGACCGGGGAGCTGTTTTTT. The encoded protein is CSASGTGELFF.

The chain couples TRBV7-2 to TRBJ2-7, with 10 bases fitting TRBD1. The CDR3 sequence is 16 residues long. V lost 0 bases to trimming and J lost 1 base; unmatched junction nucleotides: 3. CDR1 is SGHTA and CDR2 is FQGNSA in the germline V gene. CDR3 in amino acids: CASSLAWDRGSYEQYF. The CDR3 DNA sequence: TGTGCCAGCAGCTTAGCTTGGGACAGGGGTTCCTACGAGCAGTACTTC.

CDR3 protein: CASSPFQGNTGELFF. CDR3 in DNA: TGTGCCAGTAGTCCATTCCAGGGGAACACCGGGGAGCTGTTTTTT. V and J are TRBV19 and TRBJ2-2, with D tentatively TRBD1 (5 bases). The CDR3 is 15 amino acids. Germline CDR1 reads LNHDA; CDR2 reads SQIVND (reference sequence). V lost 5 bases and J lost 1, with 11 bases in between.

The chain has TRBV28 and TRBJ1-5; 10 bases line up with TRBD1. The germline V gene encodes CDR1 MDHEN and CDR2 SYDVKM. V was pared by 5 bases and J by 1 base, with 8 bases of the junction left unmatched. This CDR3 comprises 17 residues. CDR3 in DNA: TGTGCCAGCAGTCTACACCCGGGACAGGGGAGCAATCAGCCCCAGCATTTT. Encoded protein: CASSLHPGQGSNQPQHF.

The V and J genes are TRBV5-1 and TRBJ2-3; 7 bases line up with TRBD1. Trimming took 3 bases from V and 4 from J; bases not matched to a gene: 5. Germline V gene data show CDR1 as SGHRS and CDR2 as YFSETQ. The CDR3 is 14 residues long. The CDR3 bases are TGCGCCAGCAGCTCAAGGGGGCTCGCAGATACGCAGTATTTT. Residues: CASSSRGLADTQYF.

The chain employs TRBV19 and TRBJ2-2; a possible D gene is TRBD2 (5 bases). Germline loops: CDR1 LNHDA, CDR2 SQIVND (reference sequence). V dropped 5 bases and J dropped 4 bases, with 14 bases sitting between them. This CDR3 spans 15 amino acids. CDR3 amino acids: CASSRRGVGTGELFF. For the CDR3, the DNA is TGTGCCAGTAGTCGCCGGGGAGTTGGCACCGGGGAGCTGTTTTTT.

This chain joins TRBV28 and TRBJ1-4, with D possibly TRBD1 on 6 matching bases. Germline loops: CDR1 MDHEN, CDR2 SYDVKM. Trimming stripped 5 bases from V and 8 bases from J, with 18 bases between. This CDR3 has 15 amino acids. The CDR3 nucleotides are TGTGCCAGCAGTAGATTACAGGGTTTTGGAGAAAAACTGTTTTTT. It codes for CASSRLQGFGEKLFF.

The chain couples TRBV9 to TRBJ2-2, with 12 bases aligning to TRBD2. The CDR3 loop spans 17 amino acids. The germline V gene encodes CDR1 SGDLS and CDR2 YYNGEE. Trimming cost V 1 base and J 1 base; bases outside gene matches: 2. The CDR3 loop reads CASSVTTSGRNTGELFF. The CDR3, as DNA: TGTGCCAGCAGCGTAACGACTAGCGGGAGGAACACCGGGGAGCTGTTTTTT.

V and J are TRBV13 and TRBJ2-7; D perhaps matches TRBD2 (6 bases). CDR3 length equals 14 residues. Germline CDR1 reads PRHDT; CDR2 reads FYEKMQ (reference sequence). V was cut by 6 bases and J by 2 bases, with 14 bases left in between. The CDR3 loop reads CASRLSGEAYEQYF. CDR3 sequence (DNA): TGTGCCAGCAGACTATCGGGAGAGGCCTACGAGCAGTACTTC.

The genes are TRBV25-1 and TRBJ2-1, with 9 nucleotides matching TRBD1. The germline gives CDR1 MGHDK, CDR2 SYGVNS. The CDR3 length is 14 residues. Trimming cost V 11 bases and J 8 bases; bases outside gene matches: 13. The CDR3 nucleotides are TGTGCCTCCACCGGGACAGGGTCAGGCGATGAGCAGTTCTTC. This sequence encodes CASTGTGSGDEQFF.

The CDR3 bases are TGTGCCAGCAGCCCAGTCACTAACTATGGCTACACCTTC. Amino acids: CASSPVTNYGYTF. This chain connects TRBV2 to TRBJ1-2; the D is unclear. CDR1 and CDR2 from the germline V gene are SNHLY and FYNNEI. V was shortened by 6 bases and J by 0 bases, with 8 bases between the two germline ends. This CDR3 region has 13 residues. Based on the CDR3 plus reference TRBV2 and TRBJ1-2, the full variable domain is EPEVTQTPSHQVTQMGQEVILRCVPISNHLYFYWYRQILGQKVEFLVSFYNNEISEKSEIFDDQFSVERPDGSNFTLKIRSTKLEDSAMYFCASSPVTNYGYTFGSGTRLTVV.

The gene calls are TRBV6-1 and TRBJ2-7; TRBD1 matches 8 bases. Germline V gene data show CDR1 as MNHNS and CDR2 as SASEGT. Trimming removed 1 base from V and 7 bases from J; junction bases left unmatched: 9. This CDR3 has 15 residues. The CDR3 loop reads CASSEGAGGAEEQYF. The DNA of the CDR3 is TGTGCCAGCAGTGAAGGGGCAGGGGGCGCGGAAGAGCAGTACTTC.

The chain joins TRBV7-3 to TRBJ1-2; D perhaps matches TRBD1 (5 bases). From germline, CDR1 is SGHTA and CDR2 FQGTGA. Trimming took off 4 bases at V and 8 bases at J, with 20 bases between the two ends. There are 15 residues in the CDR3. The CDR3 spells CASSSGVSRGQGYTF. CDR3 in DNA: TGTGCCAGCAGCTCGGGGGTTTCTCGAGGTCAGGGCTACACCTTC.

The gene calls are TRBV6-6 and TRBJ2-1, with a possible D match to TRBD2 (5 bases). Between the trimmed V and J ends, which lost 6 bases and 2 bases, there was a span of 14 bases. CDR3 length equals 15 residues. Germline CDR1 and CDR2: MNHNY and SVGAGI (reference sequence). The CDR3 sequence: CASSPPTGTYNEQFF. As DNA, the CDR3 is TGTGCCAGCAGCCCCCCAACCGGGACCTACAATGAGCAGTTCTTC.